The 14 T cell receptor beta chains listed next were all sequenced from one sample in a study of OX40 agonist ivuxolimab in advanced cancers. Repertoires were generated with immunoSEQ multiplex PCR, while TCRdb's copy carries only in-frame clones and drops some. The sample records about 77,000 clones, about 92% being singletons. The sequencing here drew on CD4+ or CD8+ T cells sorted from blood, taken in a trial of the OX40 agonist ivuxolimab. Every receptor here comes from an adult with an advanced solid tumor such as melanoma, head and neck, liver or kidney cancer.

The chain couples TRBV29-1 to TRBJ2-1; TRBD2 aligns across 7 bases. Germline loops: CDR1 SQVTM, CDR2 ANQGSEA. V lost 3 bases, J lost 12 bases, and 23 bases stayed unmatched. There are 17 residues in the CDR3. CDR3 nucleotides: TGCAGCGTTGACCAGTGGGCTAGCGGATTATCTACGAGGTTGCAGTTCTTC. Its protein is CSVDQWASGLSTRLQFF.

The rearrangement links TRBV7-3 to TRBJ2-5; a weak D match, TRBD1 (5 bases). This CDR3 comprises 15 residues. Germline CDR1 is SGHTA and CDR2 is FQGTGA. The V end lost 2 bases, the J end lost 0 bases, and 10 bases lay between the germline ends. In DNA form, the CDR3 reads TGTGCCAGCAGCTTAGGGGCAGGACACCAAGAGACCCAGTACTTC. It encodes CASSLGAGHQETQYF.

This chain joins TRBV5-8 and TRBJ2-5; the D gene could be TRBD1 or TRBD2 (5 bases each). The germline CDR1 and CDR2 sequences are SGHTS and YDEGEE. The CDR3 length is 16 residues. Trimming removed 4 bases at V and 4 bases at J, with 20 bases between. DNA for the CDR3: TGTGCCAGCAGCCGTGGGGGAAGGGTCGGAGGAGAGACCCAGTACTTC. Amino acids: CASSRGGRVGGETQYF.

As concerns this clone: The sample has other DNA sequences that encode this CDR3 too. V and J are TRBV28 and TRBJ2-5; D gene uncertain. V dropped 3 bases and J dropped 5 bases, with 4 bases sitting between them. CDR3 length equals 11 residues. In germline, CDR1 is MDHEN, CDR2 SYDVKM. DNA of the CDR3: TGTGCCAGCAGTTTTAGGGAGACCCAGTACTTC. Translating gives CASSFRETQYF. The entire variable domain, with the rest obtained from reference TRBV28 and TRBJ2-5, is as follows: DVKVTQSSRYLVKRTGEKVFLECVQDMDHENMFWYRQDPGLGLRLIYFSYDVKMKEKGDIPEGYSVSREKKERFSLILESASTNQTSMYLCASSFRETQYFGPGTRLLVL.

For the CDR3, the DNA is TGCGCCAGCAGAGGACTAGCGGGAGTTGATACGCAGTATTTT. Translation gives CASRGLAGVDTQYF. The chain employs TRBV5-1 and TRBJ2-3, with 13 bases lining up with TRBD2. This CDR3 is 14 amino acids long. CDR1 is SGHRS and CDR2 is YFSETQ in the germline V gene. V shed 5 bases, J shed 6 bases, and the junction held 3 bases outside the gene matches.

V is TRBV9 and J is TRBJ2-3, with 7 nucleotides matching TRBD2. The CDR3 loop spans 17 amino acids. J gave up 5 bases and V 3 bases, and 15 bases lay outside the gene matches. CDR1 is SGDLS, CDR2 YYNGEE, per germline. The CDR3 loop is CASSAARRSGAGDTQYF. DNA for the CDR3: TGTGCCAGCAGCGCCGCGAGGAGGAGCGGGGCGGGAGATACGCAGTATTTT.

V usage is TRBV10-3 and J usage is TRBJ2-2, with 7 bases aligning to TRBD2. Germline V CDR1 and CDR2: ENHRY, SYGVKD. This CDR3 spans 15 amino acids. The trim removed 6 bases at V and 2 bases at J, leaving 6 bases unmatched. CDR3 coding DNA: TGTGCCATCAGGGCGCGGGGGACCAACACCGGGGAGCTGTTTTTT. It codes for CAIRARGTNTGELFF.

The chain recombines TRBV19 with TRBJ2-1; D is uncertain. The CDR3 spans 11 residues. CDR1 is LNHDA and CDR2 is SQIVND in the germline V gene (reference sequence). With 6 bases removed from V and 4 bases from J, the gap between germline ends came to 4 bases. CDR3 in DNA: TGTGCCAGTAGAACTTACAATGAGCAGTTCTTC. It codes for CASRTYNEQFF. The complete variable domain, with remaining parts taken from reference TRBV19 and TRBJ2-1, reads DGGITQSPKYLFRKEGQNVTLSCEQNLNHDAMYWYRQDPGQGLRLIYYSQIVNDFQKGDIAEGYSVSREKKESFPLTVTSAQKNPTAFYLCASRTYNEQFFGPGTRLTVL.

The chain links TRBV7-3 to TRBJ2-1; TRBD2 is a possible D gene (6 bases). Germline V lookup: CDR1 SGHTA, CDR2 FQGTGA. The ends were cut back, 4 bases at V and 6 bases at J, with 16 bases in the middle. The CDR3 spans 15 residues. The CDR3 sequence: CASSSTGLFSNEQFF. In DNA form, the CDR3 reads TGTGCCAGCAGCTCTACCGGACTATTTTCCAATGAGCAGTTCTTC. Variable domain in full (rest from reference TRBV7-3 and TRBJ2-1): GAGVSQTPSNKVTEKGKYVELRCDPISGHTALYWYRQSLGQGPEFLIYFQGTGAADDSGLPNDRFFAVRPEGSVSTLKIQRTERGDSAVYLCASSSTGLFSNEQFFGPGTRLTVL.

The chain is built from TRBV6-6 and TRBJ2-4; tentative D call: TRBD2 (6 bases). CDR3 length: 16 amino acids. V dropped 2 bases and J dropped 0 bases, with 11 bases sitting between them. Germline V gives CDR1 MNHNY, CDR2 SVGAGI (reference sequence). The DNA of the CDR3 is TGTGCCAGCAGTTACCCGGTGGGACTAGCCAAAAACATTCAGTACTTC. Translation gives CASSYPVGLAKNIQYF.

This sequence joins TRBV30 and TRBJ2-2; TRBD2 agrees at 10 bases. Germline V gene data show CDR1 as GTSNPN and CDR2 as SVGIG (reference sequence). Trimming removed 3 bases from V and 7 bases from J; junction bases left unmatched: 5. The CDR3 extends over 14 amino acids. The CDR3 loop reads CAWRELAGIGELFF. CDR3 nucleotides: TGTGCCTGGAGGGAACTAGCGGGAATCGGGGAGCTGTTTTTT.

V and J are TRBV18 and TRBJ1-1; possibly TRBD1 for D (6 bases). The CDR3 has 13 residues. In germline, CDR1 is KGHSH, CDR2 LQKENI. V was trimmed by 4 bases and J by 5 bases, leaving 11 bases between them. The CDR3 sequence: CASSQTGWTEAFF. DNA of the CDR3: TGTGCCAGCTCACAAACAGGGTGGACTGAAGCTTTCTTT.

The CDR3 sequence: CASSPARASSYEQYF. The DNA of the CDR3 is TGTGCCAGCAGCCCGGCCCGGGCTAGTTCCTACGAGCAGTACTTC. The chain links TRBV11-1 to TRBJ2-7; D is ambiguous. Looked up from germline, CDR1 is SGHAT and CDR2 is FQDESV (reference sequence). This CDR3 spans 15 amino acids. V shed 5 bases and J shed 1 base, with 15 bases lying between them.

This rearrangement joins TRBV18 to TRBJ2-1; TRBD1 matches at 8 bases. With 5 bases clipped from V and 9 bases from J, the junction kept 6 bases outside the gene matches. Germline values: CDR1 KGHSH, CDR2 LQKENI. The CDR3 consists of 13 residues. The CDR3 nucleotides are TGTGCCAGCTCATCCGACAGGGGCCTTGAGCAGTTCTTC. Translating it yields CASSSDRGLEQFF.